Shown below are 8 T cell receptor beta chains from a single sample sequenced in a study of cytomegalovirus exposure and HLA in healthy donors. TCRdb's table, derived via immunoSEQ multiplex PCR, lists solely in-frame clones and lacks some. This sample has 86,000 or so clones, with approximately 95% found just once. The sequenced sample consisted of PBMCs. Source of these receptors: a man aged 18 to 35 in good health and CMV-seropositive.

The rearrangement links TRBV27 to TRBJ2-7; D might be TRBD1 (6 bases). V lost 5 bases to trimming and J lost 5 bases, with 22 bases between them. CDR1 is MNHEY, CDR2 SMNVEV, per germline (reference sequence). The CDR3 is 16 residues long. The CDR3 nucleotides are TGTGCCAGCAGTCCCAGGGGCCTCCTCGGGTTCCACGAGCAGTACTTC. Translated: CASSPRGLLGFHEQYF.

The V call is TRBV28, the J call TRBJ2-7; 7 bases line up with TRBD2. The germline gives CDR1 MDHEN, CDR2 SYDVKM. This CDR3 is 14 amino acids long. Trimming took 7 bases from V and 0 from J; bases not matched to a gene: 6. The CDR3 DNA reads TGTGCCAGCATCCTCGGGGGGAGCTCCTACGAGCAGTACTTC. Translated: CASILGGSSYEQYF.

The chain employs TRBV19 and TRBJ2-1, with 7 nucleotides matching TRBD2. Trimming took 3 bases from V and 6 from J; bases not matched to a gene: 5. The germline gives CDR1 LNHDA, CDR2 SQIVND (reference sequence). The CDR3 extends over 14 amino acids. The CDR3 region is CASSIQGLPNEQFF. The DNA for the CDR3 is TGTGCCAGTAGTATTCAGGGACTACCCAATGAGCAGTTCTTC.

This clone occurred once. This chain connects TRBV29-1 to TRBJ1-1; 7 bases are a match to TRBD1. The ends lost 1 base at V and 6 bases at J; junction bases unmatched: 14. Germline V gene lookup returns CDR1 SQVTM and CDR2 ANQGSEA. This CDR3 has 16 amino acids. The CDR3 region has the DNA TGCAGCGTTGAAGGCCGGACAGGTCGGTATAGTGCTGAAGCTTTCTTT. Protein: CSVEGRTGRYSAEAFF.

The chain couples TRBV18 to TRBJ2-1; 7 bases are a match to TRBD1. There are 13 residues in the CDR3. Germline loops: CDR1 KGHSH, CDR2 LQKENI. With 3 bases clipped from V and 8 bases from J, the junction kept 4 bases outside the gene matches. The CDR3 is CASSPPTGDEQFF. DNA for the CDR3: TGTGCCAGCTCACCGCCCACAGGGGATGAGCAGTTCTTC.

The chain's CDR3 is CSETGGGTDTQYF. CDR3 sequence (DNA): TGCAGTGAAACAGGGGGGGGGACAGATACGCAGTATTTT. The chain couples TRBV29-1 to TRBJ2-3; perhaps TRBD1 as D (8 bases). The CDR3 runs 13 residues. Germline V gene lookup returns CDR1 SQVTM and CDR2 ANQGSEA.

This clone has a single count. This rearrangement joins TRBV6-6 to TRBJ1-1, with D possibly TRBD1 on 6 matching bases. V was trimmed by 6 bases and J by 3 bases, leaving 11 bases between them. The CDR3 consists of 13 residues. Germline V CDR1 and CDR2: MNHNY, SVGAGI (reference sequence). The CDR3 nucleotides are TGTGCCAGCAGCACGTCAGGGGACACTGAAGCTTTCTTT. It translates to CASSTSGDTEAFF.

The V call is TRBV7-8, the J call TRBJ1-2, with 7 bases lining up with TRBD1. The germline V gene encodes CDR1 SGHVS and CDR2 FQNEAQ. The CDR3 length is 16 residues. The trim removed 5 bases at V and 4 bases at J, leaving 13 bases unmatched. The CDR3 protein is CASSPRGRGYPYGYTF. The CDR3 nucleotides are TGTGCCAGCAGCCCGAGGGGGCGGGGCTACCCCTATGGCTACACCTTC.